The present T cell receptor (beta chain) was sequenced within a study of T cell responses to AZD1222 COVID-19 vaccine (dated by TCRdb to the early 2020s). In terms of the full investigation: Because spike-specific TCR depth and breadth did not differ between the two schedules, AZD1222 recipients who got a second dose at roughly 4 weeks were pooled with those who got a second dose at roughly 12 weeks. TCR sequencing was performed for 230 to 250 trial participants, of whom approximately 200 were given two doses of AZD1222 and approximately 25 were given two doses of MenACWY control vaccine. Enrollment into the trials was organized by age into subgroups of 18-55, 56-69 and 70-plus years, and those subgroups contained approximately 150, 30 and 60 TCR-sequenced participants, respectively.

The label giving this sample's time point can be read as: baseline before first vaccination. Samples from vaccinated people were obtained from the UK trials COV001 and COV002, which included a single-blind randomized controlled phase 2/3 trial of AZD1222 (ChAdOx1 nCoV-19) in healthy adults. Trial participant PBMC samples were collected at day 0 and day 28 after the second dose for TCRbeta chain sequencing. Trimming leaves V shorter by 4 bases and J shorter by 0 bases, with the junction holding 2 bases beyond the gene matches. Reading the germline V gene (reference sequence) gives CDR1 LGHDT and CDR2 YNNKEL. From cysteine to phenylalanine, the CDR3 is 16 amino acids long. Only the CDR3 region is kept as DNA, spanning 48 bases read in frame from base 1. What the work shows at the level of the full study, not this receptor alone: Reportedly, close to half of the unique spike-specific TCRs recognized epitopes lying outside the regions that are mutated in the B.1.351 and B.1.1.7 variants. No day 14 peak-response samples were available, so repertoires were characterized only after the peak T cell response. The vaccine-associated CD4 TCRs covered the entire spike protein, and the dominant responses fell in regions 160-218 and 743-854. Conclusions about previously exposed vaccinees are limited, since just five or six AZD1222 recipients were seropositive for SARS-CoV-2 at baseline. Participants were mostly white British, with more females than males. The authors suggested clonal diversity may have been underestimated. In the small 56-69-year group, the increase in depth fell short of significance, most likely because of low power. After two AZD1222 doses, both the breadth and the depth of spike-specific TCRs were significantly higher than at day 0 and than in MenACWY recipients.

The CDR3 regions of human TCRbeta chains were analyzed by immunosequencing. Concerning the study's data processing: Repertoire TCRs were checked for matches against a reference library of SARS-CoV-2-specific TCRs that had been generated using the MIRA antigen-specificity platform. Breadth was defined as the fraction of unique TCRs that were SARS-CoV-2-associated, and depth was defined as the fraction of total T cells that were SARS-CoV-2-associated. Using the MIRA data, each spike-specific TCR was mapped to the spike region that the TCR reacts to and placed in a CD4 or CD8 class. Log10-transformed breadth and depth values were compared by one-way ANOVA with Sidak's multiple comparisons tests. Not all clones reach the TCRdb copy of this immuneACCESS table, which keeps in-frame sequences only. Checked studies attribute under half of the gap to unresolved V genes and leave the rest unexplained. V and J calls and clone size are given by that table; D and trimming were obtained from the DNA. The sample contains around 190,000 clones, 85% to 95% of them found a single time. The ten most abundant clones make up 1% to 1.5% of the sample.

About this clone itself: This clone's antigen is unknown. It has no much larger one-base neighbor in the sample; base qualities were not kept.

The V and J genes are TRBV3-1 (or the pseudogene TRBV3-2) and TRBJ2-5, with 13 middle bases fitting TRBD2. Sequenced here: peripheral blood, sampled on day 0 of AZD1222 vaccination. This receptor was identified in an adult in good health. The DNA is TGTGCCAGCAGCCTGACTAGCGGGAGGTACCAAGAGACCCAGTACTTC. The encoded protein is CASSLTSGRYQETQYF.